A single sample gave rise to the 28 T cell receptor beta chains below, sequenced in a study of cytomegalovirus exposure and HLA in healthy donors. With 60 Vbeta and 13 Jbeta primers, the PCR was carried out. Only in-frame clones appear in the TCRdb table, and some are missing; sequencing was by immunoSEQ multiplex PCR. This sample has over 150,000 clones, with approximately 74% found just once. Sequenced material: PBMCs. The receptors come from a woman in her thirties in good health and CMV-seronegative.

The chain combines TRBV5-4 with TRBJ1-3; 8 nucleotides agree with TRBD1. The V and J ends lost 5 bases and 2 bases, in that order; junction bases with no gene match: 9. This CDR3 contains 16 residues. Germline V CDR1 and CDR2: SGHNT, YYREEE (reference sequence). The CDR3 is CASRATGGFAGNTIYF. The CDR3 region has the DNA TGTGCCAGCAGAGCAACAGGGGGTTTCGCTGGAAACACCATATATTTT.

This chain links TRBV7-6 with TRBJ1-2; perhaps TRBD1 as D (5 bases). V was pared by 3 bases and J by 6 bases, with 11 bases between. CDR1 and CDR2 (germline): SGHVS, FNYEAQ. The length of the CDR3 is 13 residues. CDR3: CASSFSIGDGYTF. In nucleotides, the CDR3 is TGTGCCAGCAGCTTTAGTATAGGGGATGGCTACACCTTC.

The chain has TRBV29-1 and TRBJ2-3; 7 bases match TRBD1. The trim removed 6 bases at V and 0 bases at J, leaving 9 bases unmatched. The CDR3 runs to 15 residues. Germline V gene data show CDR1 as SQVTM and CDR2 as ANQGSEA. CDR3 sequence: CSVGRDSRSTDTQYF. In DNA form, the CDR3 reads TGCAGCGTGGGCCGGGACAGTAGGAGCACAGATACGCAGTATTTT.

The chain has TRBV7-2 and TRBJ2-5; 8 positions match TRBD1. In germline, CDR1 is SGHTA, CDR2 FQGNSA. Trimming took 4 bases from V and 4 from J; bases not matched to a gene: 8. CDR3 length equals 15 residues. CDR3 coding DNA: TGTGCCAGCAGCTCTCGGACAGGGATAGGAGAGACCCAGTACTTC. It codes for CASSSRTGIGETQYF.

The gene calls are TRBV18 and TRBJ2-7, with TRBD1 as a possible D gene (6 bases). CDR3 length: 13 amino acids. V was shortened by 2 bases and J by 7 bases, with 12 bases between the two germline ends. Germline assignment: CDR1 KGHSH and CDR2 LQKENI. DNA of the CDR3: TGTGCCAGCTCACCATACACAGGGCGTGAGCAGTACTTC. Protein: CASSPYTGREQYF.

DNA of the CDR3: TGTGCCAGCAGCGACGACTTAAACACTGAAGCTTTCTTT. Translating gives CASSDDLNTEAFF. The chain has TRBV11-3 and TRBJ1-1, with no clear D. This CDR3 spans 13 amino acids. Germline CDR1 SGHNT, CDR2 YENEEA. With 5 bases removed from V and 2 bases from J, the gap between germline ends came to 9 bases.

The V call is TRBV25-1, the J call TRBJ1-1, with a tentative D call TRBD1 (6 bases). The V gene's germline CDR1 is MGHDK and CDR2 SYGVNS. V lost 8 bases to trimming and J lost 2 bases, with 12 bases between them. CDR3 length: 13 amino acids. The CDR3 protein is CASWTERNTEAFF. In DNA, the CDR3 is TGTGCCAGCTGGACAGAGCGAAACACTGAAGCTTTCTTT.

The chain is built from TRBV30 and TRBJ2-1, with 13 bases lining up with TRBD2. Losses at the gene ends were 5 bases for V and 8 bases for J; bases not matched to a gene: 6. Germline V CDR1 and CDR2: GTSNPN, SVGIG (reference sequence). The CDR3 has 14 residues. The CDR3 is CAWEGLAGTYEQFF. The CDR3 DNA follows: TGTGCCTGGGAGGGACTAGCGGGAACATATGAGCAGTTCTTC.

This rearrangement joins TRBV18 to TRBJ2-6, with 8 bases lining up with TRBD1. The germline CDR1 and CDR2 sequences are KGHSH and LQKENI. V dropped 2 bases and J dropped 2; count of bases not matched to a gene: 8. This CDR3 region has 18 residues. CDR3 DNA: TGTGCCAGCTCACCAATCAGGGGGCGCTTGGCTGGGGCCAACGTCCTGACTTTC. This sequence encodes CASSPIRGRLAGANVLTF.

This clone was found once. The chain uses TRBV4-2 and TRBJ2-5; 7 nucleotides match TRBD2. The V and J ends lost 0 bases and 5 bases, in that order; junction bases with no gene match: 9. The CDR3 has 16 amino acids. Germline CDR1 is LGHNA and CDR2 is YNFKEQ. The CDR3 protein is CASSQEGTGGGETQYF. As DNA, the CDR3 is TGTGCCAGCAGCCAAGAAGGCACGGGGGGAGGGGAGACCCAGTACTTC.

Of note for this clone: An end of the junction does not agree with germline; a read error may underlie this. The V call is TRBV7-7, the J call TRBJ2-1, with D perhaps TRBD2 (5 bases). This CDR3 is 16 amino acids long. Germline loops: CDR1 SSHAT, CDR2 FNYEAQ (reference sequence). The chain's CDR3 is CASSSSGAPGKDEQFF. The CDR3 nucleotides are TGTGCTAGCAGCTCCTCGGGTGCCCCGGGAAAGGATGAGCAGTTCTTC. The variable domain in full, with the rest retrieved from reference TRBV7-7 and TRBJ2-1, is GAGVSQSPRYKVTKRGQDVTLRCDPISSHATLYWYQQALGQGPEFLTYFNYEAQPDKSGLPSDRFSAERPEGSISTLTIQRTEQRDSAMYRCASSSSGAPGKDEQFFGPGTRLTVL.

The rearrangement joins TRBV28 to TRBJ2-7, with 9 nucleotides matching TRBD1. Germline V gene lookup returns CDR1 MDHEN and CDR2 SYDVKM. V gave up 7 bases and J gave up 4 bases; unmatched junction bases: 5. CDR3 length equals 13 residues. The CDR3 DNA follows: TGTGCCAGCAAGGGGGACAGGGCTTACGAGCAGTACTTC. Its protein is CASKGDRAYEQYF.

The chain uses TRBV4-3 and TRBJ2-7; tentatively, D is TRBD2 (5 bases). Germline CDR1 LGHNA, CDR2 YSLEER. The V and J ends lost 0 bases and 3 bases respectively, with 9 bases between them. CDR3 length equals 14 residues. CDR3 residues: CASSQDRGIYEQYF. CDR3 DNA sequence: TGCGCCAGCAGCCAAGATCGGGGAATCTACGAGCAGTACTTC.

The rearrangement joins TRBV29-1 to TRBJ2-1; 11 positions match TRBD2. The junction had 9 bases not matched to a gene; V was cut back by 4 bases and J by 10 bases. This CDR3 has 14 amino acids. Germline lookup yields CDR1 SQVTM and CDR2 ANQGSEA. The chain's CDR3 is CSVGMLAGGKEQFF. CDR3 bases: TGCAGCGTTGGCATGCTAGCGGGAGGAAAGGAGCAGTTCTTC.

To note about this clone: The junction differs from germline at one of its ends, possibly a read error. The chain joins TRBV13 to TRBJ1-6, with 9 bases aligning to TRBD1. The CDR3 contains 16 residues. Germline loops: CDR1 PRHDT, CDR2 FYEKMQ (reference sequence). The CDR3 nucleotides are TGTGCCAGCAGCCTAGGGGCACAGGGACAGGGTTCACCCCTCCACTTT. Encoded protein: CASSLGAQGQGSPLHF. Drawing the rest from reference TRBV13 and TRBJ1-6, the complete variable domain is AAGVIQSPRHLIKEKRETATLKCYPIPRHDTVYWYQQGPGQDPQFLISFYEKMQSDKGSIPDRFSAQQFSDYHSELNMSSLELGDSALYFCASSLGAQGQGSPLHFGNGTRLTVT.

This clone was counted a single time. This chain links TRBV5-6 with TRBJ2-3; no clear D. Trimming cost V 4 bases and J 7 bases, with 10 bases left between them. Germline-derived CDR1 and CDR2 are SGHDT and YYEEEE. This CDR3 contains 12 residues. The CDR3 DNA sequence: TGTGCCAGCAGCGACTTACCTTATACGCAGTATTTT. Protein product: CASSDLPYTQYF.

V gene TRBV30 combines with J gene TRBJ1-2; a possible D gene is TRBD1 (5 bases). Germline CDR1 reads GTSNPN; CDR2 reads SVGIG (reference sequence). The V end lost 1 base, the J end lost 1 base, and 10 bases lay between the germline ends. CDR3 size: 14 residues. DNA for the CDR3: TGTGCCTGGAGTGAAACAGGATATAACTATGGCTACACCTTC. This sequence encodes CAWSETGYNYGYTF.

The V call is TRBV6-1, the J call TRBJ1-5; possible D gene TRBD1, 5 bases. Trimming pared 3 bases from V and 4 bases from J, leaving 16 bases between. The CDR3 runs 16 residues. Germline V gene lookup returns CDR1 MNHNS and CDR2 SASEGT. The CDR3 nucleotides are TGTGCCAGCAGTGACCCCTTATTAGGGGCAAATCAGCCCCAGCATTTT. It specifies CASSDPLLGANQPQHF.

The rearrangement joins TRBV4-1 to TRBJ1-1, with a possible D match to TRBD1 (5 bases). The ends were cut back, 6 bases at V and 1 base at J, with 18 bases in the middle. The CDR3 is 16 residues long. The germline V gene encodes CDR1 MGHRA and CDR2 YSYEKL. In DNA, the CDR3 is TGCGCCAGCAGTTCCGAAACGATAACAGGGAACACTGAAGCTTTCTTT. Translating it yields CASSSETITGNTEAFF.

This chain connects TRBV6-6 to TRBJ1-1, with no clear D. This CDR3 spans 13 amino acids. Germline V gene lookup returns CDR1 MNHNY and CDR2 SVGAGI (reference sequence). V lost 2 bases, J lost 4 bases, and 8 bases lay in between. Written as DNA, the CDR3 is TGTGCCAGCAGTTACGACACCCGCACTGAAGCTTTCTTT. Encoded protein: CASSYDTRTEAFF.

The genes are TRBV7-2 and TRBJ2-1, with a tentative D call TRBD2 (6 bases). V was cut by 5 bases and J by 6 bases, with 11 bases left in between. The CDR3 runs 13 residues. CDR1 is SGHTA and CDR2 is FQGNSA in the germline V gene. In DNA, the CDR3 is TGTGCCAGCAGCCCCGGGACTCCCAATGAGCAGTTCTTC. Amino acids: CASSPGTPNEQFF.

The chain links TRBV18 to TRBJ1-2, with D possibly TRBD1 on 6 matching bases. Germline CDR1 reads KGHSH; CDR2 reads LQKENI. Deletions cut 6 bases from V and 3 bases from J, with 14 bases between. The CDR3 sequence is 14 residues long. The CDR3 nucleotides read TGTGCCAGCTCTCCAGCGGGGGGCGACTATGGCTACACCTTC. This translates into CASSPAGGDYGYTF.

This sequence joins TRBV5-1 and TRBJ2-1; 9 bases are shared with TRBD1. V shed 5 bases, J shed 5 bases, and the junction held 17 bases outside the gene matches. Germline assignment: CDR1 SGHRS and CDR2 YFSETQ. CDR3 length equals 18 residues. DNA of the CDR3: TGCGCCAGCAGGCGGGACAGGGCCCTCGTGGGAGGCAACAATGAGCAGTTCTTC. Encoded protein: CASRRDRALVGGNNEQFF.

The chain recombines TRBV7-2 with TRBJ2-5; 7 bases line up with TRBD2. The J segment lost 1 base and the V segment lost 5 bases, leaving 7 bases of the junction unmatched. Germline V lookup: CDR1 SGHTA, CDR2 FQGNSA. The CDR3 contains 15 residues. CDR3: CASSPAGGIQETQYF. CDR3 DNA: TGTGCCAGCAGCCCAGCCGGGGGGATCCAAGAGACCCAGTACTTC.

This clone appeared a few times. The chain recombines TRBV2 with TRBJ2-1; the match to TRBD2 covers 9 bases. V trimming: 7 bases; J trimming: 4 bases; junction bases outside the gene matches: 8. Germline loops: CDR1 SNHLY, CDR2 FYNNEI. This CDR3 spans 15 amino acids. In nucleotides, the CDR3 is TGTGCCAGCATTCCGGGACTAGCTACGTACAATGAGCAGTTCTTC. This gives the protein CASIPGLATYNEQFF. The full variable domain, with the rest looked up from reference TRBV2 and TRBJ2-1, is EPEVTQTPSHQVTQMGQEVILRCVPISNHLYFYWYRQILGQKVEFLVSFYNNEISEKSEIFDDQFSVERPDGSNFTLKIRSTKLEDSAMYFCASIPGLATYNEQFFGPGTRLTVL.

This clone was observed a few times. The chain links TRBV5-1 to TRBJ2-1, with 8 bases matching TRBD1. CDR3 size: 14 residues. CDR1 is SGHRS, CDR2 YFSETQ, per germline. The V gene end was trimmed by 3 bases and the J gene end by 3 bases; junction bases not matched to a gene: 2. Written as DNA, the CDR3 is TGCGCCAGCAGCTCAGGGGGCGACTACAATGAGCAGTTCTTC. Protein product: CASSSGGDYNEQFF.

This clone was observed a handful of times. The chain joins TRBV7-2 to TRBJ1-1, with D possibly matching TRBD1 (6 bases). V dropped 1 base and J dropped 3 bases, with 12 bases sitting between them. The germline CDR1 and CDR2 sequences are SGHTA and FQGNSA. This CDR3 contains 15 residues. CDR3 nucleotides: TGTGCCAGCAGCTTAGAGGGGGGGGTAGACACTGAAGCTTTCTTT. Its protein is CASSLEGGVDTEAFF. Drawing the rest from reference TRBV7-2 and TRBJ1-1, the complete variable domain is GAGVSQSPSNKVTEKGKDVELRCDPISGHTALYWYRQSLGQGLEFLIYFQGNSAPDKSGLPSDRFSAERTGGSVSTLTIQRTQQEDSAVYLCASSLEGGVDTEAFFGQGTRLTVV.

This rearrangement joins TRBV4-1 to TRBJ2-1, with D unresolved. The CDR3 is 15 residues long. Trimming shortened V by 0 bases and J by 3 bases, and 9 bases separated the two germline ends. The V gene's germline CDR1 is MGHRA and CDR2 YSYEKL. The CDR3 DNA reads as TGCGCCAGCAGCCAAGATAACGGGTACTACAATGAGCAGTTCTTC. It is translated as CASSQDNGYYNEQFF.